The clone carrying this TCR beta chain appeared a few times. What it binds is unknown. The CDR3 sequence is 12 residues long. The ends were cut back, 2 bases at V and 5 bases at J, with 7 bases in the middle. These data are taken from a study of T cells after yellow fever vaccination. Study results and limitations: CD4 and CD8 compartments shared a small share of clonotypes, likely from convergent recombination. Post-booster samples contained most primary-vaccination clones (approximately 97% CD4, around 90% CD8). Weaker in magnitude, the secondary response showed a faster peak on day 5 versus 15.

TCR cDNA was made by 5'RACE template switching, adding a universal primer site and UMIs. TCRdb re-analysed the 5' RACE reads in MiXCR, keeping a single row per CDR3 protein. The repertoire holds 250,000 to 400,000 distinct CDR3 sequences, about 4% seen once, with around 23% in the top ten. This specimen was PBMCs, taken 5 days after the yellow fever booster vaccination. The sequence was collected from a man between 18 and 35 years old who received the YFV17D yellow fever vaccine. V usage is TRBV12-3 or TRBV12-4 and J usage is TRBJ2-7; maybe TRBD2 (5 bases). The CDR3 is CASSLIGNEQYF. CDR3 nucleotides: TGTGCCAGCAGTTTAATCGGGAACGAGCAGTACTTC.